Listed below are T cell receptor beta chains from one sample, sequenced in a study of cytomegalovirus exposure and HLA in healthy donors. Some clones are missing from TCRdb's copy, which holds only in-frame ones; the method was immunoSEQ multiplex PCR. The sample yields 150,000 to 200,000 clones, about 82% seen once. Sequences were obtained from PBMCs. Receptor source: a woman aged 18-29 years in good health and CMV-seronegative. The conserved cysteine and the conserved F or W are not part of the CDR3 here.

v_call,cdr3_aa
TRBV9,ASRDNREDTQY
TRBV2,ASSVHRTNEKLF
TRBV7-6,ASRTGTGDYNEQF
TRBV6-1,ASSEAGGPNQPQH
TRBV10-1,ASSESLASYEQY
TRBV29-1,SVEDYGNTEAF
TRBV18,ASSPTGGLDTEAF
TRBV7-3,ASSPDRNYGHT
TRBV5-1,ASSLAQTNEKLF
TRBV27,ASSSEDYGTQY
TRBV4-1,ASSQGLANYNEQF
TRBV9,ASSVVSGGFSGSEAF
TRBV2,ASSKTSGGSYNEQF
TRBV7-9,ASSPQGPSAVSGQF
TRBV27,ASSLRLAGGRNYEQY
TRBV2,ARGFGGDQETQY
TRBV11-1,ASSSSLQFIGPTDTQY
TRBV7-9,ASSPQAGAYEQY
TRBV29-1,SVETGSNYGYT
TRBV28,ASKLGPGGYT
TRBV27,ASSFLSGTEAF
TRBV2,ASTPGTGLSNQPQH
TRBV6-6,ASSYTQGLHEKLF
TRBV27,ASSPRDRGIFNEQF
TRBV5-1,ASSNGQGLSYEQY
TRBV6-5,ASSEDRGTGELF
TRBV23-1,ASSQSRGQGNSNQPQH
TRBV9,ASSVGRAREQF
TRBV10-2,ASSPTGNTGELF
TRBV5-1,ASSLAPSGFGSNEQF
TRBV9,ASSVAVSYEQF
TRBV5-5,ASSLGSGQGRSTEAF
TRBV10-2,ASRQLAGGLEQY
TRBV4-2,ASSQPGRGGNTEAF
TRBV11-3,ASSPGTVSETQY
TRBV4-1,ASKPVGQAQETQY
TRBV5-4,ASSTRAGGFYEQY
TRBV27,ASSSGSHYGYT
TRBV11-2,ASSQMREGFYGYT
TRBV29-1,SSKETVNTEAF
TRBV27,ASSFGPGGLYEQY
TRBV5-5,ASSFIGVNEAF
TRBV5-6,ASSLAGTGVGSPLH
TRBV5-5,ATEQGASGYGYT
TRBV5-1,ASSISGRSYNEQF
TRBV5-4,ASSWTGDNEQF
TRBV6-1,ASSERDSMRNEQF
TRBV5-1,ASSVTGGNTIY
TRBV27,ASSYTISVASTQY
TRBV5-1,ASNKTGRAF
TRBV7-2,ACRGGTSGNEQF
TRBV15,ATSRETSGELF
TRBV6-5,ASSYWGQGANEQF
TRBV30,AWRASGGGNYGYT
TRBV7-2,ASTISKGFYT
TRBV5-4,ASSLASGRGFYNEQF
TRBV2,ATGLSSYEQY
TRBV25-1,ASSGQGAGTDTQY
TRBV5-1,ASSLALAGTDTQY
TRBV11-2,ASSRLRGPFFGNTIY